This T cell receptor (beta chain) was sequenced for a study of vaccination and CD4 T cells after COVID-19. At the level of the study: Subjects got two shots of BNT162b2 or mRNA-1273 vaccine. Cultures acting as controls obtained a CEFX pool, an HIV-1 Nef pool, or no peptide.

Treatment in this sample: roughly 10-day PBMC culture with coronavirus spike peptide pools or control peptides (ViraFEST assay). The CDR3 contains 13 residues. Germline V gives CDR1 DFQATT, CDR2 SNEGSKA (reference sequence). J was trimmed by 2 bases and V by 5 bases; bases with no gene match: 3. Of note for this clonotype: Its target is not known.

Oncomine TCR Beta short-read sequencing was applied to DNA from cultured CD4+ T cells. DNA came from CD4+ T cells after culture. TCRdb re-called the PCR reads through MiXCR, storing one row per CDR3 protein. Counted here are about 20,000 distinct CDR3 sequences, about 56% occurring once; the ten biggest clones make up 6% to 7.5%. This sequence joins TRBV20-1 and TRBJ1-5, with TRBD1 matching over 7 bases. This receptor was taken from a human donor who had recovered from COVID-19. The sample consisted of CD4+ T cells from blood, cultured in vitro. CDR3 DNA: TGCAGTGCTGTTACAGGGGGCAATCAGCCCCAGCATTTT. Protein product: CSAVTGGNQPQHF.